The subject of this entry is one T cell receptor (beta chain). The target antigen is unknown. V lost 3 bases, J lost 5 bases, and 14 bases lay in between. This CDR3 region has 16 residues. This sample is drawn from a study of cytomegalovirus exposure and HLA in healthy donors. Study at large: The study placed over 65% of its approximately 360 genotyped donors in the Caucasian-associated ancestry cluster.

Researchers ran the PCR with 60 Vbeta and 13 Jbeta primers. Clones were sequenced by immunoSEQ multiplex PCR, and TCRdb holds only the in-frame ones, with some missing. There are 130,000 or so clones in the sample; 76% occur only once, and about 2% lies in the top ten. Study-level points and caveats: Reportedly, HLA-A and HLA-B alleles of most subjects were accurately predicted from TCR beta. Cytomegalovirus status was reportedly diagnosed by the classifier with high sensitivity and specificity.

The genes are TRBV23-1 and TRBJ1-6; no reliable D call. TRBV23-1 is sorted into the ORF group, with uncertain function. Sequencing was done on a sample of PBMCs. This clonotype was obtained from a female donor in good health and CMV-seropositive. The CDR3 DNA follows: TGCGCCAGCAGTCACTCCATAACTCTCAATAATTCACCCCTCCACTTT. Residues: CASSHSITLNNSPLHF.